This TCR beta chain was sequenced in a study of blood T cell repertoires in COVID-19 (dated by TCRdb to 2018 to 2020). For the study in its entirety: Samples covering the acute and convalescent phases of COVID-19 were provided by collaborators in the United States, Italy and Spain. The material from the prospective study consisted of cDNA or gDNA derived from T cells, B-cell-depleted T cells, or PBMCs. Subjects who had been exposed to COVID-19, were actively infected with it, or had recovered from it provided the deeply sampled blood TCRbeta repertoires that made up the dataset. The repertoires were released in a freely available public database meant as a resource for research on the immune response to SARS-CoV-2. The samples were drawn from the first 160 participants of the ongoing ImmuneRACE study and from more than 1,000 subjects provided by 6 global collaborators. Nearly every sample came with metadata listing a de-identified subject ID, COVID-19 status, age in years and sex. Where HLA class I and class II types were available, the types were taken from metadata supplied by the sample provider, not from assay-based typing. Overall study outcomes, separate from this receptor: The amount of clinical and demographic metadata varied by source and participant and was provided uncurated.

Enrolling through a virtual design, the prospective study's participants ranged in age from roughly 18 to 95 years and lived across roughly 23 United States geographic areas. In the prospective study, cohorts were assigned on the basis of participant-reported clinical history obtained from a screening survey and a study questionnaire. Recovered participants in ImmuneRACE Cohort 3 were defined by two consecutive negative NP/OP PCR tests, clearance by a healthcare professional, or resolution of symptoms. Each participant in the prospective study had whole blood, serum and a nasopharyngeal or oropharyngeal swab collected by mobile phlebotomists. Over a roughly two-month period, participants in the prospective study had the option of providing additional blood draws and questionnaires. Prospective study blood samples were shipped either frozen or at room temperature before DNA extraction. Trimming takes 6 bases off V and 5 bases off J; junction bases not matched to a gene: 9. The cysteine opens and the phenylalanine closes a CDR3 of 15 amino acids. Kept here is only the CDR3 DNA, which spans 45 bases and is read in frame from base 1. Based on the germline V gene (reference sequence), the CDR1 and CDR2 sequences are WNHNN and SYGVQD.

On this clone itself: No cognate antigen has been identified for it. Base quality data are lacking; no much larger clone is found one base away.

TCRbeta CDR3 regions were amplified from genomic DNA by means of the immunoSEQ Assay, a bias-controlled multiplex PCR. As for how the authors treated the data: The number of nucleated cells in each sample was estimated by amplification of reference gene primers within the assay. Sequence reads were collapsed and filtered to measure the absolute abundance of every unique TCRbeta CDR3 rearrangement. For each sample, productive Simpson clonality was calculated as the square root of Simpson's diversity index over productive rearrangements. The source is immuneACCESS, and TCRdb retained only in-frame sequences with V and J called. Part of the clones is not carried over; for the studies checked, unresolved V genes explain less than half of this, and the remainder is unexplained. That table gives V, J and clone size, and the DNA gave D and trimming. In this sample the table shows fewer than 400,000 clones, approximately 92% of which occur a single time. Of the sample, under 20% is held by the ten largest clones.

Sequenced material: PBMCs or T cells enriched from blood (not recorded which). This TCR was sampled from a woman under 40 who had recovered from COVID-19. This chain is built from TRBV10-1 and TRBJ1-3, and 8 junction bases match TRBD1. CDR3 reads: CASREVRDRRNTIYF. The nucleotide sequence reads TGCGCCAGCAGGGAGGTCCGGGACAGGCGAAACACCATATATTTT.